The sequence of this T cell receptor beta chain was determined in a study of Ad26.COV2.S vaccination and SARS-CoV-2 variants (dated by TCRdb to about 2021). Notes on the research overall: Vaccine-arm donors were drawn from COV1001, a multicentre, randomized, double-blind, placebo-controlled phase I-IIa trial of Ad26.COV2.S in healthy adults. Ad26.COV2.S was given intramuscularly at 5x10^10 or 1x10^11 viral particles, as a single shot or as two shots 56 days apart. TCRbeta repertoire sequencing was used to assess the specificity and breadth of SARS-CoV-2-reactive T cell receptors after Ad26.COV2.S vaccination. The TCR-sequenced set comprised approximately 32 samples: roughly 19 Ad26.COV2.S vaccine recipients, 5 placebo recipients and 8 SARS-CoV-2 convalescent individuals. Participants in the trial were split at random into five groups of five each, receiving low-dose or high-dose Ad26.COV2.S once or twice, or else placebo on both occasions. Blinding of investigators to trial group allocation was maintained during experiments and outcome assessment.

Overall results and qualifications from the work: Substantial breadth of spike-specific CD8+ and CD4+ T cell responses was reported after vaccination. Higher spike-specific TCR breadth was observed in Ad26.COV2.S recipients than in placebo recipients (P = 0.0014). The study was not powered for comparison of responses between vaccine doses or regimens. The authors noted that total T cell responses may have been underestimated by the TCR breadth and depth analyses. Comparable non-spike TCR breadth was observed between vaccine and placebo recipients, consistent with only spike being contained in the vaccine.

The immunoSEQ Assay was the method used to sequence TCRbeta CDR3 regions. After extraction, genomic DNA underwent amplification by bias-controlled multiplex PCR, followed by high-throughput sequencing. The study's processing was this. Collapsing and filtering of sequences were performed to quantify the absolute abundance of each unique TCRbeta CDR3 region. T cell fraction was estimated by normalizing TCRbeta template counts to usable DNA, with usable DNA measured through amplification of reference genes found in all nucleated cells. Repertoire TCRs were annotated as SARS-CoV-2-specific by exact matching of V gene, CDR3 amino acid sequence and J gene to a known reactive TCR set. The reference SARS-CoV-2 TCR set came from MIRA and was filtered for enrichment in COVID-19-positive ImmuneCODE repertoires, removing public or cross-reactive TCRs. Based on the MIRA antigens, annotated TCRs were further analysed at the level of specific ORF or position within ORF. Depth was the summed frequency of annotated unique rearrangements, while breadth was defined as annotated unique rearrangements over total unique productive rearrangements. Two-sided Wilcoxon rank-sum tests were used to compare TCR breadth between groups. The table was pulled from immuneACCESS by TCRdb, which kept in-frame rearrangements only. Such tables lose some clones; where checked, under half of the loss comes from unresolved V genes, and the rest has no known cause. V, J and clone size are those of that table, while D and trimming were read from the DNA. For this sample there are hundreds of thousands of clones; approximately 92% appear just once. Just over 2.5% of the sample is held by the ten biggest clonotypes.

Remarks on this clone: Its recognized antigen is unknown. No per-base quality is available; no much larger clone lies one base away.

According to the study, the label for this sample's treatment or condition signals: over 15 received Ad26.COV2.S at low or high dose, single or two shots; a few received placebo; per-sample allocation not given. Repertoires of vaccine and placebo recipients were sequenced from samples collected on day 63 after the first injection. In Cohort 1b, around 23 adults aged 18-55 years were enrolled at a single site in Boston, USA, between 29 July and 7 August 2020. Ad26.COV2.S was a replication-incompetent adenovirus type 26 vector expressing a prefusion-stabilized SARS-CoV-2 spike protein from the original Wuhan strain. Reading from cysteine to phenylalanine, the CDR3 counts 14 amino acids. Just CDR3 DNA is preserved here, 42 bases in frame from base 1. Germline trimming amounts to 6 bases on V and 2 bases on J, with 6 as the count of junction bases outside the gene matches. CDR1 and CDR2, per the germline V gene, are SQVTM and ANQGSEA.

This TCR derives from a person between 18 and 60 years old who received the Ad26.COV2.S COVID-19 vaccine or a placebo. The sequence is built from TRBV29-1 and TRBJ2-1; 8 bases in between match TRBD2. The input for sequencing was peripheral blood, taken in a trial of Ad26.COV2.S vaccine versus placebo. This receptor carries the CDR3 CSVHTSGAYNEQFF. The nucleotides are TGCAGCGTGCATACTAGCGGAGCCTACAATGAGCAGTTCTTC.